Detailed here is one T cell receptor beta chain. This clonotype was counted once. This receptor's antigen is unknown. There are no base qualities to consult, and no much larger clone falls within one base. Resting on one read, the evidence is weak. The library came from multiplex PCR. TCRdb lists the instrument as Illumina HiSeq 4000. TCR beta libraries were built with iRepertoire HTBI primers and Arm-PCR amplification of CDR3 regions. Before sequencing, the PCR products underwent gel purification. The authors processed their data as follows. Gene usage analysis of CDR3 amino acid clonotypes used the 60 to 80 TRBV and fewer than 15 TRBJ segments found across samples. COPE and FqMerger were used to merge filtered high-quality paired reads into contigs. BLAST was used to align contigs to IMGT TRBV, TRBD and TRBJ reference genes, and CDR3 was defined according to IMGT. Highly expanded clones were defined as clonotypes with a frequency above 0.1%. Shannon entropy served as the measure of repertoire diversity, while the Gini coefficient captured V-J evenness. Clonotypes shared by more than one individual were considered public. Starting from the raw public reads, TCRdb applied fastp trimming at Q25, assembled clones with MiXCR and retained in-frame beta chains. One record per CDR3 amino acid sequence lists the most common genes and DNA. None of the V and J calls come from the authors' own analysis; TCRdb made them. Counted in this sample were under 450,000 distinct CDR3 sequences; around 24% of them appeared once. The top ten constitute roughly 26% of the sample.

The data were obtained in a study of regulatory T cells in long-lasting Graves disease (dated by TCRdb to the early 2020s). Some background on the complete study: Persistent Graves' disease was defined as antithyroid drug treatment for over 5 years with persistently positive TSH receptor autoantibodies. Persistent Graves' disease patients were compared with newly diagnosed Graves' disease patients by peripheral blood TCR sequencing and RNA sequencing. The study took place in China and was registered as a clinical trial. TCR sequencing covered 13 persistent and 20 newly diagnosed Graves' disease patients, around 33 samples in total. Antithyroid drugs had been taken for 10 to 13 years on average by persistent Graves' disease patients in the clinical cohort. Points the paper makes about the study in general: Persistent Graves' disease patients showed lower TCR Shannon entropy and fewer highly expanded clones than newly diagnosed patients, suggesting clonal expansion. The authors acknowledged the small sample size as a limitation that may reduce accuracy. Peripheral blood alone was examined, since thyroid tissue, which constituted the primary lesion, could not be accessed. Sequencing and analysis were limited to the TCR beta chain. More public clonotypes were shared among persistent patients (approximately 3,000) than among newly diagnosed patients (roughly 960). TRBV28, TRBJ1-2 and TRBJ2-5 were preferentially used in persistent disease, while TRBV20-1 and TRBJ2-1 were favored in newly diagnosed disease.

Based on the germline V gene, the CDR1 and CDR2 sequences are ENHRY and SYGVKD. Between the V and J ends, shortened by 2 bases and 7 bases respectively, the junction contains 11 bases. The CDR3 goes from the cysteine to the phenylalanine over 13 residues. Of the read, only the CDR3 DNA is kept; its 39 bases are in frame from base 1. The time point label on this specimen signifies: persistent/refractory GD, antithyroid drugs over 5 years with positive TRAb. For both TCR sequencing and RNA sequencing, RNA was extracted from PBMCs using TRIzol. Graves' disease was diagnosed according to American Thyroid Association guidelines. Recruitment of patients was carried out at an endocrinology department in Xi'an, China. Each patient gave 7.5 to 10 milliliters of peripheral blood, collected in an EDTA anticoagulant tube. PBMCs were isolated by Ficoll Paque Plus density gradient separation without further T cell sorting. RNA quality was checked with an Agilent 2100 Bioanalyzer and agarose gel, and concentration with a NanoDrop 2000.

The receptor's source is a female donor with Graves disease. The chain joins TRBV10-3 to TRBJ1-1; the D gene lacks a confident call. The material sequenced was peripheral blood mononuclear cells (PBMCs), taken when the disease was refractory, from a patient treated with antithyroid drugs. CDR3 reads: CAISETTPSEAFF. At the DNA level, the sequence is TGTGCCATCAGTGAGACCACTCCGAGTGAAGCTTTCTTT.